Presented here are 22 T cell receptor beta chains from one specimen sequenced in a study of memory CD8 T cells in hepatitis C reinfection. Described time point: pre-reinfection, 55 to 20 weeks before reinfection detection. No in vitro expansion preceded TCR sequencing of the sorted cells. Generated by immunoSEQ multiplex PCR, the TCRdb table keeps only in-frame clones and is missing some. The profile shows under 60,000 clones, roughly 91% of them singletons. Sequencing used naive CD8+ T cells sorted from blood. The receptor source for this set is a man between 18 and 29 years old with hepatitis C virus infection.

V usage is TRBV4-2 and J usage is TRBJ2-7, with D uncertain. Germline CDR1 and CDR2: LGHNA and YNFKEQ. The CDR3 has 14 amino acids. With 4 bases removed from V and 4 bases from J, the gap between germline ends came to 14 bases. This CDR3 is CASSLPDNPYEQYF. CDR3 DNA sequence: TGTGCCAGCAGCCTACCCGACAATCCATACGAGCAGTACTTC.

CDR3 residues: CASSPYRQGVGELFF. The DNA of the CDR3 is TGTGCCAGCAGCCCGTACCGACAGGGGGTCGGGGAGCTGTTTTTT. The chain links TRBV14 to TRBJ2-2, with 9 bases fitting TRBD1. The germline gives CDR1 SGHDN, CDR2 FVKESK. With V trimmed by 4 bases and J by 7 bases, 7 bases remained unmatched. The CDR3 runs to 15 residues.

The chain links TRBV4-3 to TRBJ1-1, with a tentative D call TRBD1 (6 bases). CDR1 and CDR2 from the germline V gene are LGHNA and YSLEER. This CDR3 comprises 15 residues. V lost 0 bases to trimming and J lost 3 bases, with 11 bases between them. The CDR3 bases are TGCGCCAGCAGCCAAGAGGCAGGGGCGGACACTGAAGCTTTCTTT. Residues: CASSQEAGADTEAFF.

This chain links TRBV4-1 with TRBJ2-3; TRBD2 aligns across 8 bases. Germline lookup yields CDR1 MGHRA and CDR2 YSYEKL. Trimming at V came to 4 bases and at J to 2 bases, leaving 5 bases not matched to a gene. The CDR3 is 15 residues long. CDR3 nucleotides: TGCGCCAGCAGCCGATCAGCGGGAGTCACAGATACGCAGTATTTT. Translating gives CASSRSAGVTDTQYF.

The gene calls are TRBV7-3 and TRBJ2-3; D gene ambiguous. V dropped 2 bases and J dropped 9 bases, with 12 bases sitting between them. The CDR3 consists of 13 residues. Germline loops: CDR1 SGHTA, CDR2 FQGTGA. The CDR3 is CASSLDTANTQYF. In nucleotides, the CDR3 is TGTGCCAGCAGCTTAGACACAGCTAACACGCAGTATTTT.

CDR3 amino acids: CASSSSPGTGDSETQYF. CDR3 nucleotides: TGTGCCAGCAGTTCATCCCCCGGGACAGGGGATTCGGAGACCCAGTACTTC. The chain carries TRBV28 and TRBJ2-5, with TRBD1 identical over 10 bases. The CDR3 is 17 amino acids. The V and J ends lost 4 bases and 5 bases, in that order; junction bases with no gene match: 13. Germline V gene lookup returns CDR1 MDHEN and CDR2 SYDVKM.

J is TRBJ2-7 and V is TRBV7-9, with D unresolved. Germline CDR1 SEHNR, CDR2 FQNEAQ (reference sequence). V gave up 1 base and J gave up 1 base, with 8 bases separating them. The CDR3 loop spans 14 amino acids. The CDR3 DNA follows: TGTGCCAGCAGCTTAGGGCAGAGGTCCTACGAGCAGTACTTC. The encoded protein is CASSLGQRSYEQYF.

The chain's CDR3 is CASSVGISDSYEQYF. The DNA of the CDR3 is TGTGCCAGCAGCGTAGGTATAAGCGACTCCTACGAGCAGTACTTC. The V call is TRBV9, the J call TRBJ2-5, with D unclear. The J call may be mistaken, given a closer DNA end match to TRBJ2-7. Germline V CDR1 and CDR2: SGDLS, YYNGEE. This CDR3 is 15 amino acids long.

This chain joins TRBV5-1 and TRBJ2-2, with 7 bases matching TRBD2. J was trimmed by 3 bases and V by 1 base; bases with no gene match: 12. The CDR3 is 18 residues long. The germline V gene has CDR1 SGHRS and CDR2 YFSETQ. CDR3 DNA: TGCGCCAGCAGCTTGTCCCTGGAACGGGGGGTCGACACCGGGGAGCTGTTTTTT. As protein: CASSLSLERGVDTGELFF.

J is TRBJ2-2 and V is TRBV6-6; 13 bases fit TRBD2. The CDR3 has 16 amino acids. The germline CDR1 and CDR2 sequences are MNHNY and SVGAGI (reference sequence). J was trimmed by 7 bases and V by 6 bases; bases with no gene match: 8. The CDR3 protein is CASRPTSGGAVGELFF. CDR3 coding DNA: TGTGCCAGCAGACCCACTAGCGGGGGGGCCGTCGGGGAGCTGTTTTTT.

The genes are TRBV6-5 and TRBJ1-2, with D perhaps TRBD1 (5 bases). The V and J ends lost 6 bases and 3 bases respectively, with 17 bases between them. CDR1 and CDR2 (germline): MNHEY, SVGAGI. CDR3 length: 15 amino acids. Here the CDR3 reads CASSRYGGDDYGYTF. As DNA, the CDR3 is TGTGCCAGCAGCCGATACGGAGGGGACGACTATGGCTACACCTTC.

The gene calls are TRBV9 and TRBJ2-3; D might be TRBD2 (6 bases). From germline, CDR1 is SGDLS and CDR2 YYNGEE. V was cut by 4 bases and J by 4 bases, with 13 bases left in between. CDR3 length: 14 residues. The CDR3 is CASSPPTRADTQYF. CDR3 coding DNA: TGTGCCAGCAGCCCACCGACTAGAGCAGATACGCAGTATTTT.

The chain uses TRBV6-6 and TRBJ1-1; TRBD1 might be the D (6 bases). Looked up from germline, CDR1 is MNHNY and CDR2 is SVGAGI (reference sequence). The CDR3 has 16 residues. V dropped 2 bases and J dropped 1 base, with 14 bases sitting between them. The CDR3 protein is CASSYDPGEGNTEAFF. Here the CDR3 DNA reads TGTGCCAGCAGTTACGACCCAGGGGAGGGGAACACTGAAGCTTTCTTT.

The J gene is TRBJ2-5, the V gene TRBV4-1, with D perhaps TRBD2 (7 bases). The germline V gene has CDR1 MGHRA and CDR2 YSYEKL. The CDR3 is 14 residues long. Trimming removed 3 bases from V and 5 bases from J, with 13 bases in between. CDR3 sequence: CASSHIGGHETQYF. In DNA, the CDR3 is TGCGCCAGCAGCCATATCGGGGGGCACGAGACCCAGTACTTC.

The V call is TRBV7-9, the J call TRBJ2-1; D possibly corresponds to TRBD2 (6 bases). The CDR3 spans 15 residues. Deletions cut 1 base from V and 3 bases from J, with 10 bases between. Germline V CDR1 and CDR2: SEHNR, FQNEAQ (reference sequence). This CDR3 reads CASSLVTGVYNEQFF. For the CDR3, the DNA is TGTGCCAGCAGCTTAGTTACGGGAGTCTACAATGAGCAGTTCTTC.

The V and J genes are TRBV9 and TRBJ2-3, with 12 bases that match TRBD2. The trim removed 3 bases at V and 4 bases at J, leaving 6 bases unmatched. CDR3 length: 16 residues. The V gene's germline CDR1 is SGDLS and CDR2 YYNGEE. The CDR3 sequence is CASSGLAGGPPDTQYF. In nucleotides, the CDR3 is TGTGCCAGCAGCGGCCTAGCGGGAGGGCCCCCAGATACGCAGTATTTT.

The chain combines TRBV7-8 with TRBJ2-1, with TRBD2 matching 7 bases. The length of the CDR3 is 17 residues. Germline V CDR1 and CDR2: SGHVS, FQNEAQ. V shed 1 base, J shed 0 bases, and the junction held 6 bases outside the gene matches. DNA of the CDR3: TGTGCCAGCAGCTTAGAAGGCCTAGCGGTCTCCTACAATGAGCAGTTCTTC. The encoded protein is CASSLEGLAVSYNEQFF.

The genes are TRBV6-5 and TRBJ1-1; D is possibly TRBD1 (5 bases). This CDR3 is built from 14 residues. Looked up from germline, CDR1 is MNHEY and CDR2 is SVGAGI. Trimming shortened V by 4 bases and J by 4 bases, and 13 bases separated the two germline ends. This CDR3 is CASSLLIGATEAFF. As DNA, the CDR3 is TGTGCCAGCAGTTTACTCATTGGGGCCACTGAAGCTTTCTTT.

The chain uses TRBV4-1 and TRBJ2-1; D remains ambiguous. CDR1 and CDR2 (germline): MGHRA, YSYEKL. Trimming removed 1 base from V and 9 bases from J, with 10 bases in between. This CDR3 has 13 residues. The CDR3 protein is CASSQGAWSEQFF. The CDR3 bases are TGCGCCAGCAGCCAAGGTGCGTGGAGTGAGCAGTTCTTC.

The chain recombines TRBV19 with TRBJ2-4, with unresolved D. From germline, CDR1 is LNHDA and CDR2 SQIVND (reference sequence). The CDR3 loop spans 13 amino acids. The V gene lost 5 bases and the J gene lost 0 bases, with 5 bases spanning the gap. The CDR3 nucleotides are TGTGCCAGTAGTCCTCTAGCCAAAAACATTCAGTACTTC. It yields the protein CASSPLAKNIQYF.

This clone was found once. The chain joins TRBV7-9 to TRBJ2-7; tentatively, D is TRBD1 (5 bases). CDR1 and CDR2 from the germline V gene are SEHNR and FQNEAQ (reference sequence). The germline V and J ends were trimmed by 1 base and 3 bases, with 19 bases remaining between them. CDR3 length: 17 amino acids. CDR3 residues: CASSLVVAGPGRYEQYF. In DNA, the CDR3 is TGTGCCAGCAGCTTAGTTGTGGCTGGGCCAGGGCGCTACGAGCAGTACTTC.

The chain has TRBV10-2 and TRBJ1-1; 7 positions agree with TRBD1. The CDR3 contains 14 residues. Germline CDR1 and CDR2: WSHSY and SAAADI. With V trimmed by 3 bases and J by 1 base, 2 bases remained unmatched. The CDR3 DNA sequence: TGCGCCAGCAGTGATGAGGGGGCGAACACTGAAGCTTTCTTT. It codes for CASSDEGANTEAFF.